This T cell receptor (beta chain) was obtained from a study of T cell responses to AZD1222 COVID-19 vaccine. Study-level findings and limits: White British ancestry dominated among donors, who included more females, and clonal diversity was possibly underestimated. Reportedly, close to half of spike-specific TCRs are directed against unmutated variant regions.

As to this clone: Its antigen is currently unknown.

Measured with immunoSEQ multiplex PCR; TCRdb has only the in-frame clones, and not every one. This sample has roughly 170,000 clones, with approximately 94% found just once. The germline V gene has CDR1 LGHNA and CDR2 YSLEER. The CDR3 consists of 20 residues. V was clipped by 0 bases and J by 1 base; unmatched bases: 12. This specimen consisted of peripheral blood, obtained 28 days after the second AZD1222 dose. This TCR was recovered from an adult who received the AZD1222 COVID-19 vaccine. The genes are TRBV4-3 and TRBJ2-2; 9 bases match TRBD1. For the CDR3, the DNA is TGCGCCAGCAGCCAAGATATTCCGGGACAGGGACAGGGGAACACCGGGGAGCTGTTTTTT. Translating gives CASSQDIPGQGQGNTGELFF.